A selection of T cell receptor beta chains follows, all from one sample in a study of blood T cell repertoires in COVID-19. The data were produced by immunoSEQ multiplex PCR, yet TCRdb's version contains in-frame clones alone and is incomplete. The sample lists approximately 140,000 clones, roughly 88% seen once, with approximately 2.3% in the top ten. Specimen: peripheral blood. Receptor source: a man aged 70 or older with active COVID-19. CDR3s include the opening cysteine and the closing phenylalanine or tryptophan. The D gene is left open where the match is weak. Expanded clones get a size class; other rows say once, few or many, or leave the size out.

v_call	clone_size	j_call	d_call	cdr3_nt	cdr3_aa
TRBV7-2	NA	TRBJ2-1	NA	TGTGCCAGCAGCTTAGCAAGCGGTACCTACAATGAGCAGTTCTTC	CASSLASGTYNEQFF
TRBV28	NA	TRBJ2-1	NA	TGTGCCAGCAGTTTACCCGGGGGGCGAGGGAATGAGCAGTTCTTC	CASSLPGGRGNEQFF
TRBV2	NA	TRBJ1-2	TRBD1	TGTGCCAGCAGTGAGGACAGGTTGAACTATGGCTACACCTTC	CASSEDRLNYGYTF
TRBV28	once	TRBJ2-3	TRBD2	TGTGCCAGCAGATCCGGCGGCGGGGGGACAGATACGCAGTATTTT	CASRSGGGGTDTQYF
TRBV28	once	TRBJ2-2	NA	TGTGCCAGCAGTTTTAGGCCTAGCAGCAACACCGGGGAGCTGTTTTTT	CASSFRPSSNTGELFF
TRBV7-2	once	TRBJ1-2	TRBD1	TGTGCCAGCAGCTTAGCCACAGGGGGTCACTATGGCTACACCTTC	CASSLATGGHYGYTF
TRBV28	NA	TRBJ1-4	TRBD1	TGTGCCAGCAGTCCTTTCGGACAGGGAGATGAAAAACTGTTTTTT	CASSPFGQGDEKLFF
TRBV2	NA	TRBJ1-1	TRBD1	TGTGCCAGCAGGGACAGGGGGCGGCTAACTGAAGCTTTCTTT	CASRDRGRLTEAFF
TRBV14	NA	TRBJ2-4	TRBD2	TGTGCCAGCAGCCAATCCGCTCGGCCGGGAGGCGGAAACATTCAGTACTTC	CASSQSARPGGGNIQYF
TRBV19	NA	TRBJ1-5	TRBD1	TGTGCCAGTACCAAGAGCAGCGGACAGGGGGGGGACAATCAGCCCCAGCATTTT	CASTKSSGQGGDNQPQHF
TRBV7-3	NA	TRBJ2-1	NA	TGTGCCAGCAGCGCCGGGTCTACCACCAATGAGCAGTTCTTC	CASSAGSTTNEQFF
TRBV6-2/TRBV6-3	NA	TRBJ1-5	NA	TGTGCCAGCAGTTACGTTCATGGTGGAGATCAGCCCCAGCATTTT	CASSYVHGGDQPQHF
TRBV6-5	NA	TRBJ2-1	NA	TGTGCCAGCAACCAAAAATCCCTATCGGGTGAGCAGTTCTTC	CASNQKSLSGEQFF
TRBV28	NA	TRBJ2-1	TRBD1	TGTGCCAGCAGTTTGGGCAGGGGGCCCTACAATGAGCAGTTCTTC	CASSLGRGPYNEQFF
TRBV20-1	NA	TRBJ2-7	NA	TGCAGTGCTAGAGGACGACTCGAGCAGTACTTC	CSARGRLEQYF